The 24 T cell receptor beta chains in this list originate from one sample, sequenced in a study of identical twins. TCRdb re-analysed the 5' RACE reads in MiXCR, keeping a single row per CDR3 protein. Altogether some 630,000 distinct CDR3 sequences are present, 7.1% being singletons, with the ten largest covering 1.6%. This same sample was also part of a study on yellow fever vaccine responses in identical twins.

Sequenced input: PBMCs. Receptors originate from a woman younger than 30 in good health.

This clonotype was picked up a small number of times. The rearrangement links TRBV15 to TRBJ2-4; 9 positions match TRBD2. The CDR3 loop spans 15 amino acids. CDR1 LNHNV and CDR2 YYDKDF come from the germline V gene (reference sequence). The J segment lost 7 bases and the V segment lost 3 bases, leaving 7 bases of the junction unmatched. CDR3: CATSRDSSGSNIQYF. The CDR3 DNA sequence: TGTGCCACCAGCAGGGATAGTAGCGGGAGTAACATTCAGTACTTC. The full variable domain, rest sourced from reference TRBV15 and TRBJ2-4, is DAMVIQNPRYQVTQFGKPVTLSCSQTLNHNVMYWYQQKSSQAPKLLFHYYDKDFNNEADTPDNFQSRRPNTSFCFLDIRSPGLGDTAMYLCATSRDSSGSNIQYFGAGTRLSVL.

The sample holds a few counts of this clonotype. The rearrangement joins TRBV20-1 to TRBJ2-1, with 10 bases identical to TRBD2. The CDR3 totals 18 residues. Germline assignment: CDR1 DFQATT and CDR2 SNEGSKA (reference sequence). After removal of 0 bases from V and 2 bases from J, the junction contained 10 bases not matched to a gene. DNA for the CDR3: TGCAGTGCTAGAGATATTGAGGCTAGCGGGAGAACCTACAATGAGCAGTTCTTC. It yields the protein CSARDIEASGRTYNEQFF.

This clonotype was detected a few times. The rearrangement uses TRBV18 and TRBJ2-5; 8 nucleotides match TRBD2. Germline V lookup: CDR1 KGHSH, CDR2 LQKENI. The CDR3 consists of 14 residues. The junction had 3 bases not matched to a gene; V was cut back by 3 bases and J by 3 bases. CDR3 nucleotides: TGTGCCAGCTCACCGACTAGCGCGAAAGAGACCCAGTACTTC. As protein: CASSPTSAKETQYF.

The rearrangement joins TRBV7-9 to TRBJ1-2; maybe TRBD1 (5 bases). Germline V gene lookup returns CDR1 SEHNR and CDR2 FQNEAQ (reference sequence). The CDR3 sequence is 13 residues long. V shed 6 bases and J shed 7 bases, with 15 bases lying between them. Here the CDR3 reads CASSPGTAPGYTF. The DNA for the CDR3 is TGTGCCAGCAGTCCCGGGACGGCACCTGGCTACACCTTC.

V and J are TRBV12-3 or TRBV12-4 and TRBJ2-2; D may correspond to TRBD1 or TRBD2 (6 bases each). The V end lost 4 bases, the J end lost 7 bases, and 16 bases lay between the germline ends. The CDR3 covers 15 residues. As DNA, the CDR3 is TGTGCCAGCAGTTATGGGGGGCAGGGTGGCGGGGAGCTGTTTTTT. Translation: CASSYGGQGGGELFF.

This clonotype was found a few times. This chain connects TRBV19 to TRBJ2-1; possible D gene TRBD2, 6 bases. Looked up from germline, CDR1 is LNHDA and CDR2 is SQIVND (reference sequence). Trimming left V 7 bases short and J 8 bases short, with 18 bases between. The CDR3 consists of 14 residues. The chain's CDR3 is CASNNRERDYEQFF. CDR3 sequence (DNA): TGTGCCAGTAACAATCGGGAGCGCGACTATGAGCAGTTCTTC.

This clonotype was detected a few times. The V call is TRBV28, the J call TRBJ2-1; D might be TRBD2 (5 bases). CDR1 MDHEN and CDR2 SYDVKM come from the germline V gene. V shed 1 base and J shed 6 bases, with 13 bases lying between them. CDR3 size: 15 residues. The CDR3 loop reads CASSLLRKRTNEQFF. DNA of the CDR3: TGTGCCAGCAGTTTATTACGGAAGCGGACCAATGAGCAGTTCTTC.

The sample holds many counts of this clonotype. The V gene is TRBV12-3 or TRBV12-4, the J gene TRBJ1-4; 7 bases are a match to TRBD1. There are 16 residues in the CDR3. Trimming at V came to 3 bases and at J to 3 bases, leaving 7 bases not matched to a gene. The CDR3 here is CASSFGQGVSNEKLFF. The CDR3 region has the DNA TGTGCCAGCAGTTTTGGGCAGGGGGTCTCTAATGAAAAACTGTTTTTT.

The chain has TRBV6-5 and TRBJ1-3; D ambiguous. Trimming shortened V by 3 bases and J by 4 bases, and 10 bases separated the two germline ends. The germline V gene encodes CDR1 MNHEY and CDR2 SVGAGI. The CDR3 length is 14 residues. The CDR3 is CASSYGTGGNTIYF. The CDR3 nucleotides read TGTGCCAGCAGTTATGGCACGGGAGGAAACACCATATATTTT.

This clonotype was counted ten times or more. The gene calls are TRBV29-1 and TRBJ2-2; 8 positions match TRBD1. After removal of 6 bases from V and 7 bases from J, the junction contained 10 bases not matched to a gene. Germline V gives CDR1 SQVTM, CDR2 ANQGSEA. There are 14 residues in the CDR3. The chain's CDR3 is CSVGSRGRVGELFF. CDR3 nucleotide sequence: TGCAGCGTCGGTTCCAGGGGGCGGGTCGGGGAGCTGTTTTTT.

The V gene is TRBV12-3 or TRBV12-4, the J gene TRBJ2-7; D possibly corresponds to TRBD1 (6 bases). CDR3 size: 13 residues. The germline V and J ends were trimmed by 5 bases and 4 bases, with 12 bases remaining between them. The CDR3 DNA is TGTGCCAGCAGTCAGGGGTTTGGTTACGAGCAGTACGTC. Amino acids: CASSQGFGYEQYV.

This clonotype came up a few times. The chain recombines TRBV28 with TRBJ2-1; TRBD1 aligns across 7 bases. The length of the CDR3 is 14 residues. The V gene end was trimmed by 6 bases and the J gene end by 7 bases; junction bases not matched to a gene: 9. Germline CDR1 reads MDHEN; CDR2 reads SYDVKM. For the CDR3, the DNA is TGTGCCAGCAGCACAACGGGCAGGGGGAATGAGCAGTTCTTC. As protein: CASSTTGRGNEQFF.

This clonotype was recorded many times. The gene calls are TRBV29-1 and TRBJ2-3; D might be TRBD1 (6 bases). The V end was cut by 1 base, the J end by 11 bases, with 7 bases between. This CDR3 is 10 amino acids long. Germline CDR1 is SQVTM and CDR2 is ANQGSEA. CDR3 in amino acids: CSVEVGGQYF. In nucleotides, the CDR3 is TGCAGCGTTGAAGTAGGGGGGCAGTATTTT.

In its sample, this clonotype was seen many times. V usage is TRBV12-3 or TRBV12-4 and J usage is TRBJ1-6; D unclear. The CDR3 consists of 13 residues. Trimming cost V 2 bases and J 9 bases, with 8 bases left between them. For the CDR3, the DNA is TGTGCCAGCAGTTTATTTAAGGGTTCACCCCTCCACTTT. Amino acid sequence: CASSLFKGSPLHF.

At least ten counts were recorded for this clonotype. The V call is TRBV10-2, the J call TRBJ2-1; D tentatively fits TRBD1 or TRBD2 (5 bases each). The CDR3 contains 16 residues. The V gene's germline CDR1 is WSHSY and CDR2 SAAADI. Between the trimmed V and J ends, which lost 7 bases and 2 bases, there was a span of 18 bases. CDR3 region: CASMRSLGVAYNEQFF. DNA of the CDR3: TGCGCCAGCATGAGGAGCTTGGGGGTTGCCTACAATGAGCAGTTCTTC.

This clonotype was found a few times. This chain links TRBV20-1 with TRBJ2-3; 10 bases match TRBD2. The ends lost 7 bases at V and 2 bases at J; junction bases unmatched: 6. CDR3 length: 14 amino acids. CDR1 DFQATT and CDR2 SNEGSKA come from the germline V gene (reference sequence). CDR3 protein: CSGPLAGNTDTQYF. In DNA, the CDR3 is TGCAGTGGACCACTAGCGGGGAACACAGATACGCAGTATTTT.

This clonotype occurred many times. The chain uses TRBV10-3 and TRBJ2-5; 7 nucleotides agree with TRBD2. J was trimmed by 3 bases and V by 6 bases; bases with no gene match: 1. Germline V gene data show CDR1 as ENHRY and CDR2 as SYGVKD. CDR3 length: 12 residues. The CDR3 reads CAISGLEETQYF. The CDR3 DNA follows: TGTGCCATCAGCGGACTAGAAGAGACCCAGTACTTC.

The J gene is TRBJ2-3, the V gene TRBV29-1; a possible D gene is TRBD2 (6 bases). Trimming removed 1 base at V and 0 bases at J, with 8 bases between. CDR1 is SQVTM and CDR2 is ANQGSEA in the germline V gene. The CDR3 totals 14 residues. The CDR3 loop is CSVEAGESTDTQYF. CDR3 in DNA: TGCAGCGTTGAAGCGGGGGAAAGCACAGATACGCAGTATTTT.

This clonotype has a handful of counts. The rearrangement uses TRBV12-5 and TRBJ1-5, with D possibly matching TRBD1 (6 bases). Trimming cost V 4 bases and J 5 bases, with 15 bases left between them. The CDR3 is 15 amino acids. Germline V lookup: CDR1 LGHNT, CDR2 FRNRAP. This CDR3 is CASGSPGQMDQPQHF. CDR3 DNA sequence: TGTGCTAGTGGTTCCCCCGGACAGATGGATCAGCCCCAGCATTTT.

V gene TRBV12-3 or TRBV12-4 combines with J gene TRBJ1-1; TRBD1 is a possible D gene (5 bases). V was pared by 2 bases and J by 0 bases, with 10 bases between. This CDR3 region has 15 residues. CDR3 sequence: CASSLLTGLNTEAFF. In nucleotides, the CDR3 is TGTGCCAGCAGTTTACTTACAGGATTGAACACTGAAGCTTTCTTT.

At least ten counts were recorded for this clonotype. The V call is TRBV6-2 or TRBV6-3, the J call TRBJ2-1, with 8 bases fitting TRBD2. This CDR3 has 16 amino acids. V dropped 6 bases and J dropped 6; count of bases not matched to a gene: 13. The germline V gene encodes CDR1 MNHEY and CDR2 SVGEGT. The chain's CDR3 is CASRPVVTSGSNEQFF. In nucleotides, the CDR3 is TGTGCCAGCAGACCCGTGGTTACTAGCGGATCCAATGAGCAGTTCTTC.

J is TRBJ2-7 and V is TRBV20-1; 11 nucleotides align to TRBD2. CDR3 length equals 14 residues. Germline loops: CDR1 DFQATT, CDR2 SNEGSKA (reference sequence). After removal of 5 bases from V and 3 bases from J, the junction contained 6 bases not matched to a gene. The CDR3 DNA is TGCAGTGCTGGGGGGGGACTAGCGGTCTACGAGCAGTACTTC. Its translation: CSAGGGLAVYEQYF.

Ten or more counts support this clonotype. The chain uses TRBV29-1 and TRBJ1-1; D is perhaps TRBD1 (5 bases). Per the germline V gene, CDR1 is SQVTM and CDR2 is ANQGSEA. The CDR3 is 14 residues long. The V end was cut by 4 bases, the J end by 0 bases, with 12 bases between. The CDR3 coding sequence is TGCAGCGTTGCGGGGCGCGGAATGAACACTGAAGCTTTCTTT. Protein: CSVAGRGMNTEAFF.

This clonotype appeared a few times. This chain links TRBV29-1 with TRBJ2-7; TRBD2 aligns across 10 bases. From germline, CDR1 is SQVTM and CDR2 ANQGSEA. The CDR3 length is 16 residues. V trimming: 7 bases; J trimming: 1 base; junction bases outside the gene matches: 13. As DNA, the CDR3 is TGCAGCGGGATGTCTCCGAAGACTAGCGGGTCCTACGAGCAGTACTTC. As protein: CSGMSPKTSGSYEQYF.